This TCR beta chain was profiled in a study of T cell responses to AZD1222 COVID-19 vaccine. Regarding the study as a whole: Baseline seropositives among AZD1222 recipients totaled only 5 to 7. In the spike-specific TCR repertoire, nearly half reportedly target unmutated variant regions. Repertoires were obtained only post-peak T cell response. Females made up more of the donors, who were largely white British, and clonal diversity may have come out too low.

The assay was immunoSEQ multiplex PCR, and TCRdb's table has in-frame clones only and misses some. The profile shows over 85,000 clones, approximately 90% of them singletons. About this clone: Its antigen is as yet unknown.

Trimming stripped 2 bases from V and 9 bases from J, with 11 bases between. The germline V gene encodes CDR1 SGHTA and CDR2 FQGTGA. The CDR3 contains 13 residues. The chain combines TRBV7-3 with TRBJ2-1, with D possibly TRBD2 on 5 matching bases. The source material was peripheral blood, sampled on day 0 of AZD1222 vaccination. The clonotype comes from an adult in good health. The CDR3 nucleotides are TGTGCCAGCAGCTTAGCGACTACGGGTGAGCAGTTCTTC. It is translated as CASSLATTGEQFF.